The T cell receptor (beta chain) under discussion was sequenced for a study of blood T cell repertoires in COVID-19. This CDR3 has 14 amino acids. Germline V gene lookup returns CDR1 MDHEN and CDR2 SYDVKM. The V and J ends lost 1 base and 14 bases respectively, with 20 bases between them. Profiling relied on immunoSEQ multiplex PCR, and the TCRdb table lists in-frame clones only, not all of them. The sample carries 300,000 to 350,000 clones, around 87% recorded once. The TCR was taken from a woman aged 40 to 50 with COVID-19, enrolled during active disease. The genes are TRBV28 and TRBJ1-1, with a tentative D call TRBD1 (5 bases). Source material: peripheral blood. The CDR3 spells CASSLSPKGEVSFF. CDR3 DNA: TGTGCCAGCAGTTTATCCCCCAAAGGGGAGGTGAGCTTCTTT.